What follows are 11 T cell receptor beta chains derived from one specimen sequenced in a study of identical twins. TCRdb passed the 5' RACE reads through MiXCR, listing each CDR3 protein once. The table lists around 670,000 distinct CDR3 sequences, approximately 6% of them singletons. Sequencing used naive T cells sorted from blood. Receptors were obtained from a man between 18 and 29 years old in good health.

This clonotype was picked up many times. V usage is TRBV28 and J usage is TRBJ1-2; D unclear. This CDR3 contains 12 residues. Germline V gene lookup returns CDR1 MDHEN and CDR2 SYDVKM. The V end lost 7 bases, the J end lost 6 bases, and 12 bases lay between the germline ends. The CDR3 DNA reads TGTGCCAGCACCTCTTCCGACAATGGCTACACCTTC. As protein: CASTSSDNGYTF.

The genes are TRBV12-3 or TRBV12-4 and TRBJ2-5; the match to TRBD2 covers 8 bases. This CDR3 spans 14 amino acids. Trimming cost V 6 bases and J 2 bases; bases outside gene matches: 5. The CDR3 region has the DNA TGTGCCAGCAGCCCGGGAGGGGTTCAAGAGACCCAGTACTTC. This sequence encodes CASSPGGVQETQYF.

This clonotype came up a few times. The junction departs from germline at one end; a sequencing error may be responsible. V gene TRBV29-1 combines with J gene TRBJ2-6; D assignment may be TRBD1 or TRBD2 (5 bases each). Germline CDR1 and CDR2: SQVTM and ANQGSEA. The CDR3 is 12 residues long. The CDR3, as DNA: TGCAGCGTCCGGGACGGGGTCAACGTCCTGACTTTC. It encodes CSVRDGVNVLTF.

This clonotype appeared many times. The chain recombines TRBV20-1 with TRBJ1-1; D gene ambiguous. In germline, CDR1 is DFQATT, CDR2 SNEGSKA (reference sequence). V lost 0 bases to trimming and J lost 9 bases, with 11 bases between them. The CDR3 totals 12 residues. CDR3 DNA sequence: TGCAGTGCTAGAGATCATACAGACAAAGCTTTCTTT. Amino acids: CSARDHTDKAFF.

The rearrangement uses TRBV14 and TRBJ2-7; 8 bases match TRBD1. Germline CDR1 SGHDN, CDR2 FVKESK. The CDR3 length is 18 residues. Trimming at V came to 4 bases and at J to 2 bases, leaving 16 bases not matched to a gene. The CDR3 coding sequence is TGTGCCAGCAGCCGCGGGTCGATCCTGTCGGACAGGGCCTACGAGCAGTACTTC. Translated: CASSRGSILSDRAYEQYF.

This clonotype was found a few times. The chain employs TRBV12-3 or TRBV12-4 and TRBJ2-1; tentatively, D is TRBD2 (5 bases). There are 14 residues in the CDR3. The germline V and J ends were trimmed by 7 bases and 6 bases, with 16 bases remaining between them. The CDR3 region is CASTFTSPPNEQFF. CDR3 in DNA: TGTGCCAGCACCTTTACTAGTCCACCCAATGAGCAGTTCTTC.

This clonotype was detected once. The final CDR3 position lacks the conserved phenylalanine or tryptophan, pointing to a likely read error. It is unclear where the CDR3 begins or ends on the DNA, so no DNA is shown, and the CDR3 is as TCRdb lists it. This chain joins TRBV20-1 and TRBJ2-7. The CDR3 spans 10 residues, counting both ends. Germline CDR1 is DFQATT and CDR2 is SNEGSKA (reference sequence). The CDR3 here is CSAFDGIPYC.

This clonotype was detected many times. The J gene is TRBJ2-4, the V gene TRBV29-1; D unresolved. This CDR3 has 13 residues. V dropped 4 bases and J dropped 0 bases, with 7 bases sitting between them. From germline, CDR1 is SQVTM and CDR2 ANQGSEA. The CDR3 here is CSVGGLAKNIQYF. DNA for the CDR3: TGCAGCGTTGGCGGATTAGCCAAAAACATTCAGTACTTC.

V gene TRBV5-1 combines with J gene TRBJ1-4; 7 nucleotides match TRBD1. This CDR3 is built from 14 residues. CDR1 and CDR2 (germline): SGHRS, YFSETQ. The trim removed 4 bases at V and 5 bases at J, leaving 5 bases unmatched. In DNA form, the CDR3 reads TGCGCCAGCAGCAGGGGGCTTGAGAATGAAAAACTGTTTTTT. It translates to CASSRGLENEKLFF.

This clonotype appeared many times. The chain combines TRBV12-3 or TRBV12-4 with TRBJ2-3; 9 positions agree with TRBD2. CDR3 length equals 18 residues. After removal of 5 bases from V and 1 base from J, the junction contained 13 bases not matched to a gene. As DNA, the CDR3 is TGTGCCAGCAGTCTCGGGGTAGCGGGAGCTGGGGGCACAGATACGCAGTATTTT. Protein: CASSLGVAGAGGTDTQYF.

The chain uses TRBV4-3 and TRBJ1-2; D is unresolved. Germline assignment: CDR1 LGHNA and CDR2 YSLEER. This CDR3 spans 11 amino acids. V lost 2 bases and J lost 10, with 8 bases in between. CDR3 in amino acids: CASSQWGAYTF. DNA of the CDR3: TGCGCCAGCAGCCAATGGGGTGCCTACACCTTC.